The TCR beta chain under discussion was sequenced for a study of beta chain features in type 1 diabetes. Reverse transcription of all isolated RNA meant that expressed TCRB transcripts were sequenced. Assay used: immunoSEQ multiplex PCR; TCRdb lists only in-frame clones, some missing. The sample holds some 44,000 clones; roughly 50% are singletons and the top ten take 0.2% to 0.3%. Findings and limits, study-wide: cDNA-based reads could over-represent cells with high TCR expression.

Averaging about 120 mL, one heparinised blood draw was given by each donor. Germline CDR1 reads SGHVS; CDR2 reads FNYEAQ. The ends lost 6 bases at V and 6 bases at J; junction bases unmatched: 7. This CDR3 has 15 residues. Regarding this clone: Antigen specificity is unknown.

The receptor was derived from a woman in her twenties or thirties in good health. The specimen was stem cell memory CD4+ T cells from blood. This chain joins TRBV7-6 and TRBJ2-1; 11 bases agree with TRBD1. In DNA form, the CDR3 reads TGTGCCAGCAGACAAGGACAGGGGGCAGGCAATGAGCAGTTCTTC. It codes for CASRQGQGAGNEQFF. The variable domain in full, completed from reference TRBV7-6 and TRBJ2-1, reads GAGVSQSPRYKVTKRGQDVALRCDPISGHVSLYWYRQALGQGPEFLTYFNYEAQQDKSGLPNDRFSAERPEGSISTLTIQRTEQRDSAMYRCASRQGQGAGNEQFFGPGTRLTVL.